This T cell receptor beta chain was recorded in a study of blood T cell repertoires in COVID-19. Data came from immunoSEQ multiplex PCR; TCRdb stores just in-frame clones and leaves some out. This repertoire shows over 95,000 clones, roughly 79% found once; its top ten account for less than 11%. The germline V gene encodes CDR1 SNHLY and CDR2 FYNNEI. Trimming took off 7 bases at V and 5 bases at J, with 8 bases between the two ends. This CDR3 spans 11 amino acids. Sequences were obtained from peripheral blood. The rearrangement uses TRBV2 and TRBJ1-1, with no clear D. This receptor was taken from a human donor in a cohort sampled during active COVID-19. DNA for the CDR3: TGTGCCAGCAAGAGGCGTACTGAAGCTTTCTTT. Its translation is CASKRRTEAFF.